This entry describes one T cell receptor (beta chain). The sample originates from a study of blood T cell repertoires in COVID-19. Looking at the study overall: Sample material is recorded as cDNA or gDNA derived from T cells, B-cell-depleted T cells, or PBMCs.

In the study's own analysis: Reference gene primers were amplified, and this amplification served to estimate nucleated cell counts. Produced via immunoSEQ multiplex PCR; TCRdb's table is partial and in-frame only. That table is the source of V, J and clone size, and D and trimming were worked out from the DNA. The table includes about 340,000 clones, around 83% detected once. The CDR3 totals 15 residues. From germline, CDR1 is SGHNT and CDR2 YENEEA. V shed 0 bases and J shed 8 bases, with 13 bases lying between them. The chain carries TRBV11-3 and TRBJ2-2; tentative D call: TRBD2 (5 bases). Sequencing was performed on peripheral blood. The receptor comes from a man aged 30 to 45 with active or convalescent COVID-19. CDR3 region: CASSLEPSRSGELFF. As DNA, the CDR3 is TGTGCCAGCAGCTTAGAGCCTAGCAGAAGTGGGGAGCTGTTTTTT.